This note documents a single T cell receptor (beta chain) sequence. Its specific antigen is unknown. Base qualities were left out, and no much larger clone turns up one base away. Whole blood was collected in K2EDTA tubes by collaborating institutions according to the institutions' own protocols. For TCRbeta analysis, collaborators shipped samples as frozen whole blood, isolated PBMCs, or DNA extracted from either of those sample types. The immunoSEQ Assay, a bias-controlled multiplex PCR, was used to amplify TCRbeta CDR3 regions from genomic DNA. The study's processing was this. Within the assay, amplification of reference gene primers was used to estimate how many nucleated cells each sample contained. To quantify the absolute abundance of each unique TCRbeta CDR3 rearrangement, sequence reads were collapsed and filtered. Productive Simpson clonality was computed per sample as the square root of Simpson's diversity index over productive rearrangements. The table was pulled from immuneACCESS by TCRdb, which kept in-frame rearrangements only. Such tables lose some clones; where checked, under half of the loss comes from unresolved V genes, and the rest has no known cause. V and J calls and clone size are copied from that table; D and trimming were computed from the DNA. This sample has more than 250,000 clones in its table, and around four fifths of those were observed once. Jointly, the top ten make up 1.2% of the sample.

This entry belongs to a study of blood T cell repertoires in COVID-19 (dated by TCRdb to the early 2020s). In the study overall: Samples from collaborators originated in the United States, Italy and Spain and spanned both the acute and convalescent phases of COVID-19. HLA class I and class II types, where available, came from metadata supplied by the sample provider rather than from assay-based typing. The sample metadata nearly always contained a de-identified subject ID, COVID-19 status, age in years and sex. Samples came from the ongoing ImmuneRACE study (first 160 participants) plus 1,254 subjects from 6 global collaborators. A freely available public database, intended as a resource for researchers studying the immune response to SARS-CoV-2, is where the repertoires were released. Subjects who had been exposed to COVID-19, were actively infected with it, or had recovered from it provided the deeply sampled blood TCRbeta repertoires that made up the dataset. The prospective study material was composed of cDNA or gDNA derived from T cells, B-cell-depleted T cells, or PBMCs. Here is what the overall study found, with its caveats: How much clinical and demographic metadata was included differed by source and by participant, and the metadata was provided uncurated.

The germline V gene yields SGHRS for CDR1 and YFSETQ for CDR2. The CDR3, cysteine through phenylalanine, is 13 amino acids long. The entry retains the CDR3 DNA only, 39 bases that are in frame from base 1. Between the V and J ends, shortened by 7 bases and 0 bases respectively, the junction contains 8 bases. The sequence links TRBV5-1 to TRBJ2-1; the D segment cannot be called with confidence. The clonotype was recovered from a woman aged 45-60 years with acute or convalescent COVID-19. The source material was peripheral blood. In nucleotides, the sequence is TGCGCCAGCCAGGCAATCTCCTACAATGAGCAGTTCTTC. Its coded protein is CASQAISYNEQFF.